The entry that follows covers one T cell receptor (beta chain) sequence. This entry is derived from a study of blood T cell repertoires in COVID-19. In the original workflow: Estimated nucleated cell counts came from reference gene primer amplification. The assay was immunoSEQ multiplex PCR, and TCRdb's table has in-frame clones only and misses some. V, J and clone size were drawn from that table, and D and trimming were deduced from the DNA. Of about 190,000 clones listed, 82% are singletons. Per germline, CDR1 LNHNV and CDR2 YYDKDF (reference sequence). V dropped 5 bases and J dropped 4 bases, with 17 bases sitting between them. The CDR3 has 15 residues. Patients at the Seattle site were enrolled during active infection and followed longitudinally.

The source material was peripheral blood. The sequence was obtained from a woman aged 55-70 years with COVID-19, enrolled during active disease. The gene calls are TRBV15 and TRBJ2-5; tentatively, D is TRBD1 (6 bases). DNA of the CDR3: TGTGCCACCAGCCGCCTGGGGGCCCGGGCAGAGACCCAGTACTTC. Translation gives CATSRLGARAETQYF.